This is a list of T cell receptor beta chains from one sample in a study of CD4 T cells in relation to SARS-CoV-2 and coronaviruses. Data came from immunoSEQ multiplex PCR; TCRdb stores just in-frame clones and leaves some out. The sample records tens of thousands of clones, roughly four fifths being singletons. These TCRs' antigens remain unknown. The sequencing sample was made of memory CD4+ T cells from PBMCs, cultured in vitro. Source of these receptors: an adult with COVID-19. CDR3s include the opening cysteine and the closing phenylalanine or tryptophan. Fields, in order: D gene, V gene, J gene, clone size, CDR3 DNA, CDR3 protein. A D gene is named only where the DNA matches it firmly. Size is stated for part of the rows, as once, few or many counts, or as a class when the clone is expanded.

>TRBD2|TRBV7-9|TRBJ2-3|few
TGTGCCAGCAGCTACCCCTCGGGGGGGGGCACAGATACGCAGTATTTT
CASSYPSGGGTDTQYF
>.|TRBV5-1|TRBJ1-1|.
TGCGCCAGCAGCTTAGGCACGAGCACTGAAGCTTTCTTT
CASSLGTSTEAFF
>.|TRBV5-8|TRBJ2-7|.
TGTGCCAGCAGCTTGATAAGGAACGAGCAGTACTTC
CASSLIRNEQYF
>.|TRBV7-6|TRBJ1-1|few
TGTGCCAGCAGCTCTCAGGCAGGGGTCAACACTGAAGCTTTCTTT
CASSSQAGVNTEAFF
>TRBD1|TRBV19|TRBJ1-1|.
TGTGCCAGTAGTATGCCGACAGGGCGAGGGGGAGCTTTCTTT
CASSMPTGRGGAFF
>.|TRBV12-3/TRBV12-4|TRBJ2-1|once
TGTGCCAGCAGTTTAGGACAGATAAATGAGCAGTTCTTC
CASSLGQINEQFF
>.|TRBV4-1|TRBJ1-2|.
TGCGCCAGCAGCCAAGACAGCTATGGCTACACCTTC
CASSQDSYGYTF
>.|TRBV7-2|TRBJ2-5|.
TGTGCCAGCAGCTTCGACCCCCTCCAAGAGACCCAGTACTTC
CASSFDPLQETQYF
>.|TRBV4-2|TRBJ2-7|few
TGTGCCAGCAGCCACTCCACCTACGAGCAGTACTTC
CASSHSTYEQYF
>.|TRBV5-1|TRBJ2-5|.
TGCGCCAGCAGGTCATTGGATAGACAAGAGACCCAGTACTTC
CASRSLDRQETQYF
>.|TRBV27|TRBJ1-1|few
TGTGCCAGCACCTCGCCCGCAACCGGGACAAAGAACACTGAAGCTTTCTTT
CASTSPATGTKNTEAFF
>.|TRBV6-6|TRBJ2-5|.
TGTGCCAGCAAAAGGGACCTACAAGAGACCCAGTACTTC
CASKRDLQETQYF
>.|TRBV7-3|TRBJ1-2|.
TGTGCCAGCAGCCCCGACAGGAACTATGGCTACACCTTC
CASSPDRNYGYTF
>TRBD2|TRBV28|TRBJ2-5|.
TGTGCCAGCAGTTTTAGAGCGGGAGAAGGGACCCAGTACTTC
CASSFRAGEGTQYF
>TRBD1|TRBV11-2|TRBJ2-4|.
TGTGCCAGCAGCTTAGGACAGGGAAATCTAGCCAAAAACATTCAGTACTTC
CASSLGQGNLAKNIQYF
>TRBD2|TRBV11-2|TRBJ2-5|once
TGTGCCAGCAGCTACTCCCGGACTAGCGGGAGAGAGACCCAGTACTTC
CASSYSRTSGRETQYF
>.|TRBV4-3|TRBJ1-4|once
TGCGCCAGCAGCCAGGGGCTAGTGGATGAAAAACTGTTTTTT
CASSQGLVDEKLFF
>.|TRBV3-1/TRBV3-2|TRBJ2-1|.
TGTGCCAGCAGCCAAGAGAGGGCTCTCATCTTC
CASSQERALIF
>TRBD2|TRBV5-4|TRBJ2-7|large
TGTGCCAGCAGCGATAGCGGGAGGGACAACGAGCAGTACTTC
CASSDSGRDNEQYF
>.|TRBV2|TRBJ1-3|.
TGTGCCAGCAGGGCCTACCGGACAAGAGGAAACACCATATATTTT
CASRAYRTRGNTIYF
>TRBD2|TRBV13|TRBJ2-1|.
TGTGCCAGCAGCTTAGGAGGACTAGCATTCAATGAGCAGTTCTTC
CASSLGGLAFNEQFF
>TRBD2|TRBV19|TRBJ2-3|.
TGTGCCAGTAGTTTCACTAGCGGGAGAACAGATACGCAGTATTTT
CASSFTSGRTDTQYF
>TRBD1|TRBV7-6|TRBJ2-1|.
TGTGCCAGCAGCACACGGGACAGGGTATCCTACAATGAGCAGTTCTTC
CASSTRDRVSYNEQFF
>TRBD2|TRBV28|TRBJ2-2|.
TGTGCCAGCAGTTTTGCCAGGGAGGGCACCGGGGAGCTGTTTTTT
CASSFAREGTGELFF
>TRBD1|TRBV5-8|TRBJ1-2|.
TGTGCCAGCGACCGGACAGGCCCCCGGGAGGGCTACACCTTC
CASDRTGPREGYTF
>.|TRBV11-1|TRBJ2-7|few
TGTGCCAGCAGCTTAGGGCTCCTCCCATCGGACGAGCAGTACTTC
CASSLGLLPSDEQYF
>.|TRBV14|TRBJ2-1|.
TGTGCCAGCAGCCAAGTCGAAGTGCAGTTCTTC
CASSQVEVQFF
>.|TRBV5-1|TRBJ2-2|.
TGCGCCAGCAGCAACTCGAACACCGGGGAGCTGTTTTTT
CASSNSNTGELFF
>.|TRBV2|TRBJ2-5|once
TGTGCCAGCAGTGTTGGTAGCCGAACCATACGGATACAAGAGACCCAGTACTTC
CASSVGSRTIRIQETQYF
>.|TRBV2|TRBJ1-1|.
TGTGCCACCACACTCGCAGCTGTAGGGGACACTGAAGCTTTCTTT
CATTLAAVGDTEAFF
>.|TRBV10-3|TRBJ1-5|.
TGTGCCTCCAACTACAGGGCTGATCAGCCCCAGCATTTT
CASNYRADQPQHF
>.|TRBV6-2/TRBV6-3|TRBJ2-2|.
TGTGCCAGCAGTTACGACACCGGGGAGCTGTTTTTT
CASSYDTGELFF
>TRBD2|TRBV9|TRBJ2-1|.
TGTGCCAGCAGCGTAGCTCCCCCGCAGGGCGGGGGGGATGAGCAGTTCTTC
CASSVAPPQGGGDEQFF
>.|TRBV19|TRBJ2-1|.
TGTGCCAGTAGTATCCCCACTAGCAATGAGCAGTTCTTC
CASSIPTSNEQFF
>.|TRBV18|TRBJ2-1|.
TGTGCCAGCTCAGCCGTCTTAAATTCCGGGACAACCTTCAATGAGCAGTTCTTC
CASSAVLNSGTTFNEQFF
>.|TRBV19|TRBJ2-2|.
TGTGCCAGTAGTATTCTAAGGGGGGCGAACACCGGGGAGCTGTTTTTT
CASSILRGANTGELFF
>TRBD2|TRBV5-5|TRBJ2-2|once
TGTGCCAGCAGCTCAAGTAGCGGGAGAAGGGGCACCGGGGAGCTGTTTTTT
CASSSSSGRRGTGELFF
>TRBD2|TRBV6-2/TRBV6-3|TRBJ2-1|few
TGTGCCAGCAGTCCCGGGACTAGCGAGGTCAATGAGCAGTTCTTC
CASSPGTSEVNEQFF
>.|TRBV28|TRBJ1-3|.
TGTGCCAGCACTGGGGATTACGGAAACACCATATATTTT
CASTGDYGNTIYF
>.|TRBV19|TRBJ1-5|.
TGTGCCAGTAGTTTAGGAGTGGCACATCAGCCCCAGCATTTT
CASSLGVAHQPQHF
>.|TRBV2|TRBJ2-3|.
TGTGCCAGCAGTGTGGGGATCACAGATACGCAGTATTTT
CASSVGITDTQYF
>.|TRBV9|TRBJ1-3|.
TGTGCCAGCAGCGTAGGGAAGTCGGGAGGAAACACCATATATTTT
CASSVGKSGGNTIYF
>.|TRBV2|TRBJ2-7|.
TGTGCCAGCAGTGTACAGGGAAAGAGGTACGAGCAGTACTTC
CASSVQGKRYEQYF
>.|TRBV29-1|TRBJ2-7|.
TGCAGCGTTGAGACGAGAGTCTACGAGCAGTACTTC
CSVETRVYEQYF
>.|TRBV6-5|TRBJ2-3|.
TGTGCCAGCAGTCGAGCTGGAGCTACGCAGTATTTT
CASSRAGATQYF
>.|TRBV10-1|TRBJ2-2|.
TGCGCCAGCAGTGAGTCGGGCGCCGGGGAGCTGTTTTTT
CASSESGAGELFF
>TRBD1|TRBV19|TRBJ2-7|.
TGTGCCAGTAGTTCACAACCGACAGGGATCTACGAGCAGTACTTC
CASSSQPTGIYEQYF
>TRBD1|TRBV6-1|TRBJ2-7|.
TGTGCCAGCAGTGAATTCGTGACAGGGATCTACGAGCAGTACTTC
CASSEFVTGIYEQYF
>.|TRBV19|TRBJ2-3|.
TGTGCCAGTAGTATAGGTCAAAGAGATACGCAGTATTTT
CASSIGQRDTQYF
>.|TRBV5-5|TRBJ2-5|.
TGTGCCAGCAGCTTAAATGAAGAGACCCAGTACTTC
CASSLNEETQYF
>.|TRBV2|TRBJ2-5|.
TGTGCCAGCAGTGATGCGGGACTGATGTACCAAGAGACCCAGTACTTC
CASSDAGLMYQETQYF